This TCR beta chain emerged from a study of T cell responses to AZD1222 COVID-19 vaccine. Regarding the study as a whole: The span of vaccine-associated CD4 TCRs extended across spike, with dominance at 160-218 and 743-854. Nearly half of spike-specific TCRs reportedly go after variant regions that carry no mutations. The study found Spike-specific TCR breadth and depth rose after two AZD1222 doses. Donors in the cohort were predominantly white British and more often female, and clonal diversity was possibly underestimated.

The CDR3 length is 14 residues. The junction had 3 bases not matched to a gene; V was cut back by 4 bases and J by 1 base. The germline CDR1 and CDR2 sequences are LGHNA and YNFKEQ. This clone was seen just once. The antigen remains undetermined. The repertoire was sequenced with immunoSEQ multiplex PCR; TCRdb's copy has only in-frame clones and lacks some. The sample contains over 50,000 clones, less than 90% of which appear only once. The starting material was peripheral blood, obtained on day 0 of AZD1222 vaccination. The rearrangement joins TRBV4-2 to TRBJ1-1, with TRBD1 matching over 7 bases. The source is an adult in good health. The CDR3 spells CASSPRTGNTEAFF. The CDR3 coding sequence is TGTGCCAGCAGCCCCCGGACAGGGAACACTGAAGCTTTCTTT.